This TCR beta chain was retrieved from a study of control samples from healthy donors and cancer patients. The protocol was immunoSEQ multiplex PCR, while the TCRdb copy is restricted to in-frame clones and leaves out a portion. The table includes roughly 86,000 clones, about 92% detected once. Trimming stripped 3 bases from V and 5 bases from J, with 13 bases between. CDR3 length: 14 amino acids. CDR1 and CDR2 (germline): ENHRY, SYGVKD. The specimen sequenced was blood. This TCR was recovered from a woman aged 25 to 39 in good health. The V call is TRBV10-3, the J call TRBJ1-2; D unclear. CDR3 sequence reads: CAISETAGSYGYTF. Here the CDR3 DNA reads TGTGCCATCAGTGAAACGGCAGGTTCGTATGGCTACACCTTC.